The 21 T cell receptor beta chains presented below share a single source sample, sequenced in a study of blood T cell repertoires in COVID-19. Sequencing used immunoSEQ multiplex PCR; TCRdb keeps in-frame clones, though not all of them. Of approximately 190,000 clones listed, roughly four fifths are singletons. The sequenced material came from peripheral blood. These receptors were collected from a woman in her thirties or forties with acute or convalescent COVID-19.

This chain uses TRBV4-1 with TRBJ2-1, with D hard to call. V shed 0 bases and J shed 7 bases, with 10 bases lying between them. The CDR3 contains 14 residues. Germline loops: CDR1 MGHRA, CDR2 YSYEKL. The CDR3 DNA is TGCGCCAGCAGCCAAGATTCTATGTGGAATGAGCAGTTCTTC. Residues: CASSQDSMWNEQFF.

The chain links TRBV9 to TRBJ2-7; 9 nucleotides match TRBD1. The germline gives CDR1 SGDLS, CDR2 YYNGEE. This CDR3 has 14 amino acids. After removal of 0 bases from V and 3 bases from J, the junction contained 1 base not matched to a gene. CDR3 DNA sequence: TGTGCCAGCAGCGTAGGGGGACAGGGCTACGAGCAGTACTTC. This translates into CASSVGGQGYEQYF.

The chain combines TRBV5-1 with TRBJ2-5, with D possibly being TRBD1 (5 bases). The CDR3 has 14 amino acids. CDR1 is SGHRS and CDR2 is YFSETQ in the germline V gene. Trimming took off 3 bases at V and 2 bases at J, with 11 bases between the two ends. In DNA form, the CDR3 reads TGCGCCAGCAGCTCTCAGGGTTATCAAGAGACCCAGTACTTC. Translating gives CASSSQGYQETQYF.

This clone was observed once. The chain is built from TRBV27 and TRBJ1-1; tentatively, D is TRBD1 (6 bases). The germline CDR1 and CDR2 sequences are MNHEY and SMNVEV (reference sequence). V was cut by 6 bases and J by 4 bases, with 15 bases left in between. This CDR3 has 14 residues. The CDR3 nucleotides are TGTGCCAGCAGACGGCTAGGGGGGGTCACTGAAGCTTTCTTT. It specifies CASRRLGGVTEAFF.

The genes are TRBV18 and TRBJ2-3, with 7 bases that match TRBD1. The ends lost 5 bases at V and 5 bases at J; junction bases unmatched: 7. This CDR3 is 14 amino acids long. Germline V gene data show CDR1 as KGHSH and CDR2 as LQKENI. The DNA for the CDR3 is TGTGCCAGCTCAGACAGGGAAGAACAAGATACGCAGTATTTT. Protein: CASSDREEQDTQYF. Filled out from reference TRBV18 and TRBJ2-3, the complete variable domain reads NAGVMQNPRHLVRRRGQEARLRCSPMKGHSHVYWYRQLPEEGLKFMVYLQKENIIDESGMPKERFSAEFPKEGPSILRIQQVVRGDSAAYFCASSDREEQDTQYFGPGTRLTVL.

This chain links TRBV5-1 with TRBJ2-6, with D perhaps matching TRBD1 (6 bases). Germline V CDR1 and CDR2: SGHRS, YFSETQ. The CDR3 has 17 residues. The germline V and J ends were trimmed by 7 bases and 4 bases, with 21 bases remaining between them. The CDR3 DNA reads TGCGCCAGCCGGAGTTATTACAGGGAAACAGGGGCCAACGTCCTGACTTTC. Amino acid sequence: CASRSYYRETGANVLTF.

V usage is TRBV18 and J usage is TRBJ2-5; a possible D gene is TRBD2 (5 bases). In germline, CDR1 is KGHSH, CDR2 LQKENI. The CDR3 contains 20 residues. Trimming cost V 6 bases and J 1 base, with 30 bases left between them. The CDR3 region has the DNA TGTGCCAGCTCCCCCTATATGCCGTCGGGCACAGCGGAATTCCAAGAGACCCAGTACTTC. Amino acid sequence: CASSPYMPSGTAEFQETQYF.

This chain links TRBV6-6 with TRBJ1-1; TRBD1 might be the D (6 bases). CDR1 and CDR2 from the germline V gene are MNHNY and SVGAGI (reference sequence). This CDR3 contains 13 residues. V gave up 10 bases and J gave up 4 bases, with 16 bases separating them. Here the CDR3 DNA reads TGTGCCACCGCAGAGGGGGGGTTCACTGAAGCTTTCTTT. Translation: CATAEGGFTEAFF.

Of note for this clone: The sample contains more than one DNA sequence encoding this CDR3. V gene TRBV27 combines with J gene TRBJ2-5; 9 positions agree with TRBD2. J was trimmed by 5 bases and V by 2 bases; bases with no gene match: 6. CDR3 length equals 15 residues. The V gene's germline CDR1 is MNHEY and CDR2 SMNVEV (reference sequence). The DNA for the CDR3 is TGTGCCAGCAGTTTAGTAAGCGGGGGGATGGAGACCCAGTACTTC. It encodes CASSLVSGGMETQYF.

The V and J genes are TRBV7-9 and TRBJ2-1; D is unclear. The CDR3 runs to 12 residues. Germline V gene data show CDR1 as SEHNR and CDR2 as FQNEAQ (reference sequence). Trimming left V 1 base short and J 9 bases short, with 7 bases between. The CDR3 bases are TGTGCCAGCAGCTTAGTAAAATTTGAGCAGTTCTTC. This gives the protein CASSLVKFEQFF.

The chain links TRBV24-1 to TRBJ2-1; 13 bases map to TRBD2. Per germline, CDR1 KGHDR and CDR2 SFDVKD. This CDR3 is 17 amino acids long. The V and J ends lost 2 bases and 4 bases, in that order; junction bases with no gene match: 4. The CDR3 bases are TGTGCCACCAGTGATTCGGGACTAGCGGGACTATACAATGAGCAGTTCTTC. The encoded protein is CATSDSGLAGLYNEQFF.

The chain joins TRBV9 to TRBJ1-5, with no clear D. Trimming took off 1 base at V and 3 bases at J, with 5 bases between the two ends. CDR1 is SGDLS, CDR2 YYNGEE, per germline. The CDR3 sequence is 13 residues long. The CDR3 loop reads CASSVSSNQPQHF. CDR3 in DNA: TGTGCCAGCAGCGTAAGCTCCAATCAGCCCCAGCATTTT. The full variable domain, with the rest looked up from reference TRBV9 and TRBJ1-5, is DSGVTQTPKHLITATGQRVTLRCSPRSGDLSVYWYQQSLDQGLQFLIQYYNGEERAKGNILERFSAQQFPDLHSELNLSSLELGDSALYFCASSVSSNQPQHFGDGTRLSIL.

This clone was recorded a few times. V and J are TRBV7-9 and TRBJ2-1; D may be TRBD1 (6 bases). CDR1 is SEHNR and CDR2 is FQNEAQ in the germline V gene (reference sequence). The CDR3 sequence is 19 residues long. V was trimmed by 1 base and J by 2 bases, leaving 21 bases between them. CDR3 coding DNA: TGTGCCAGCAGCTTAGTCCAGTTAGGGGGACGGATAACCTACAATGAGCAGTTCTTC. It yields the protein CASSLVQLGGRITYNEQFF. Full variable domain (missing parts from reference TRBV7-9 and TRBJ2-1): DTGVSQNPRHKITKRGQNVTFRCDPISEHNRLYWYRQTLGQGPEFLTYFQNEAQLEKSRLLSDRFSAERPKGSFSTLEIQRTEQGDSAMYLCASSLVQLGGRITYNEQFFGPGTRLTVL.

The gene calls are TRBV3-1 (or the pseudogene TRBV3-2) and TRBJ1-2; no definite D call. Germline-derived CDR1 and CDR2 are LGHDT and YNNKEL (reference sequence). V shed 1 base and J shed 8 bases, with 11 bases lying between them. This CDR3 contains 13 residues. The DNA for the CDR3 is TGTGCCAGCAGCCAAGTGGACGGAGGGGGCTACACCTTC. Protein sequence: CASSQVDGGGYTF.

The rearrangement uses TRBV2 and TRBJ2-7; TRBD2 matches at 7 bases. Germline-derived CDR1 and CDR2 are SNHLY and FYNNEI. This CDR3 is built from 13 residues. V lost 6 bases, J lost 6 bases, and 8 bases stayed unmatched. The CDR3 protein is CASSLAVVTEQYF. Written as DNA, the CDR3 is TGTGCCAGCAGCCTAGCGGTAGTGACCGAGCAGTACTTC. The full variable domain, completed using reference TRBV2 and TRBJ2-7, is EPEVTQTPSHQVTQMGQEVILRCVPISNHLYFYWYRQILGQKVEFLVSFYNNEISEKSEIFDDQFSVERPDGSNFTLKIRSTKLEDSAMYFCASSLAVVTEQYFGPGTRLTVT.

This rearrangement joins TRBV6-5 to TRBJ1-2; D is perhaps TRBD1 (6 bases). Trimming removed 7 bases from V and 14 bases from J, with 29 bases in between. CDR3 length equals 15 residues. Germline V gene data show CDR1 as MNHEY and CDR2 as SVGAGI. CDR3 in amino acids: CASKELPNPGGEKTF. The CDR3 nucleotides are TGTGCCAGCAAGGAACTTCCTAATCCGGGGGGCGAAAAAACCTTC.

Comments on this clone: In the same sample, other DNA sequences code for this CDR3. The V call is TRBV6-1, the J call TRBJ2-5, with 12 nucleotides matching TRBD2. The CDR3 runs to 15 residues. J gave up 2 bases and V 2 bases, and 0 bases lay outside the gene matches. Germline values: CDR1 MNHNS, CDR2 SASEGT. The DNA of the CDR3 is TGTGCCAGCAGTGAACTAGCGGGAGGGCAAGAGACCCAGTACTTC. Translated: CASSELAGGQETQYF.

The chain couples TRBV7-8 to TRBJ1-6; no clear D gene. Trimming took 2 bases from V and 4 from J, leaving 3 bases between them. The CDR3 totals 13 residues. Germline CDR1 and CDR2: SGHVS and FQNEAQ. The CDR3 sequence is CASSLQYNSPLHF. The CDR3 nucleotides read TGTGCCAGCAGCTTACAATATAATTCACCCCTCCACTTT.

V gene TRBV27 combines with J gene TRBJ2-7, with 9 bases identical to TRBD2. J gave up 3 bases and V 2 bases, and 2 bases lay outside the gene matches. Germline V gene lookup returns CDR1 MNHEY and CDR2 SMNVEV (reference sequence). The CDR3 consists of 14 residues. The CDR3 coding sequence is TGTGCCAGCAGTTTAAGCGGGGGGCTCTACGAGCAGTACTTC. This sequence encodes CASSLSGGLYEQYF.

This clone was seen more than once but under ten times. The V call is TRBV4-1, the J call TRBJ2-1, with D perhaps TRBD1 (6 bases). Germline V lookup: CDR1 MGHRA, CDR2 YSYEKL. The germline V and J ends were trimmed by 3 bases and 2 bases, with 11 bases remaining between them. The CDR3 covers 15 residues. In DNA form, the CDR3 reads TGCGCCAGCAGCCAGGATGGACAGACCTACAATGAGCAGTTCTTC. It translates to CASSQDGQTYNEQFF.

The chain combines TRBV7-2 with TRBJ2-1; D is uncertain. Germline CDR1 SGHTA, CDR2 FQGNSA. There are 17 residues in the CDR3. V lost 1 base and J lost 4, with 17 bases in between. As DNA, the CDR3 is TGTGCCAGCAGCTTAGTCTTTTCGGTGAACGAGTACAATGAGCAGTTCTTC. It is translated as CASSLVFSVNEYNEQFF.